The sequence of this T cell receptor (beta chain) was determined in a study of blood T cell repertoires in COVID-19. Study in general: Whether acute or convalescent, the COVID-19 samples came from the United States, Italy and Spain. T cells, B-cell-depleted T cells, or PBMCs provided the cDNA or gDNA that served as material.

Per the original methods: Cell counts per sample came from amplifying reference gene primers. Using immunoSEQ multiplex PCR, the repertoire was profiled, and TCRdb retains in-frame clones only, with some absent. V, J and clone size were drawn from that table, and D and trimming were deduced from the DNA. This table has some 97,000 clones, nearly 90% appearing once. The germline V and J ends were trimmed by 4 bases and 5 bases, with 17 bases remaining between them. The CDR3 is made up of 15 amino acids. Germline values: CDR1 MNHNY, CDR2 SVGAGI (reference sequence). The sample consisted of peripheral blood. The chain links TRBV6-6 to TRBJ1-1; the D is unclear. The receptor was derived from a woman in her sixties with acute or convalescent COVID-19. DNA of the CDR3: TGTGCCAGCAGTTCCCATCAACGGGTTCGAACTGAAGCTTTCTTT. It encodes CASSSHQRVRTEAFF.